The present T cell receptor (beta chain) was sequenced within a study of T cell changes during pregnancy in multiple sclerosis. This CDR3 has 15 residues. Looked up from germline, CDR1 is SGHRS and CDR2 is YFSETQ. V was pared by 1 base and J by 5 bases, with 12 bases between. Repertoires were generated with immunoSEQ multiplex PCR, while TCRdb's copy carries only in-frame clones and drops some. The sample records 90,000 to 95,000 clones, about 91% being singletons. Sequenced material: peripheral blood, taken before pregnancy. This TCR was sampled from a female donor with multiple sclerosis, enrolled in a pregnancy study. The J gene is TRBJ2-2, the V gene TRBV5-1; TRBD1 might be the D (6 bases). The CDR3 reads CASSLIQGGTGELFF. CDR3 nucleotides: TGCGCCAGCAGCTTGATACAGGGTGGTACCGGGGAGCTGTTTTTT.